Below are 9 T cell receptor beta chains sequenced from a single sample in a study of identifying expanded T cells in peripheral blood (dated by TCRdb to about 2019). The library was obtained by the immunoSEQ multiplex PCR assay. TCRdb mirrors the immuneACCESS table, restricted to in-frame sequences. Some clones are absent from its copies; in checked studies, under half trace to an unresolved V gene, and the reason for the others is unknown. The sample data list 120,000 or so clones, and approximately 84% of these were observed just once. Approximately 3% of the sample belongs to the ten largest clones. The material sequenced was blood. The origin of the receptors is a person aged 18-70 years in good health.

This clone was detected a few times. The rearrangement uses TRBV4-1 and TRBJ1-5, with no clear D. The CDR3 spans 15 residues. The germline V and J ends were trimmed by 2 bases and 3 bases, with 11 bases remaining between them. The V gene's germline CDR1 is MGHRA and CDR2 YSYEKL. CDR3 protein: CASSQNWQSNQPQHF. In DNA, the CDR3 is TGCGCCAGCAGCCAAAATTGGCAGTCCAATCAGCCCCAGCATTTT.

The rearrangement uses TRBV30 and TRBJ1-4; no definite D call. The germline V gene has CDR1 GTSNPN and CDR2 SVGIG (reference sequence). The CDR3 covers 11 residues. Trimming left V 3 bases short and J 14 bases short, with 13 bases between. The CDR3 sequence is CAWRDPGRLFF. DNA of the CDR3: TGTGCCTGGAGGGATCCGGGCCGGCTGTTTTTT.

This chain links TRBV7-9 with TRBJ1-1; the D is unclear. The V and J ends lost 5 bases and 1 base respectively, with 8 bases between them. The CDR3 runs to 13 residues. CDR1 is SEHNR and CDR2 is FQNEAQ in the germline V gene (reference sequence). The CDR3 loop is CASSPPGNTEAFF. In nucleotides, the CDR3 is TGTGCCAGCAGCCCCCCGGGGAACACTGAAGCTTTCTTT.

The chain uses TRBV2 and TRBJ2-7, with TRBD1 matching over 7 bases. The CDR3 covers 15 residues. The germline V gene encodes CDR1 SNHLY and CDR2 FYNNEI. J lost 4 bases, V lost 6 bases, and 12 bases had no gene match. CDR3 nucleotide sequence: TGTGCCAGCAGGGCTATTACACAGGGGTGGTACGAGCAGTACTTC. This sequence encodes CASRAITQGWYEQYF.

V and J are TRBV11-3 and TRBJ1-1; no reliable D call. Germline CDR1 and CDR2: SGHNT and YENEEA. This CDR3 comprises 13 residues. With 5 bases removed from V and 0 bases from J, the gap between germline ends came to 7 bases. This CDR3 reads CASSLQMNTEAFF. CDR3 DNA sequence: TGTGCCAGCAGCCTCCAAATGAACACTGAAGCTTTCTTT.

This chain joins TRBV19 and TRBJ2-3; tentative D call: TRBD1 (5 bases). Trimming stripped 5 bases from V and 2 bases from J, with 11 bases between. Germline assignment: CDR1 LNHDA and CDR2 SQIVND (reference sequence). This CDR3 comprises 14 residues. The CDR3 DNA sequence: TGTGCCAGTAGTCCCCGACAGACCACAGATACGCAGTATTTT. This sequence encodes CASSPRQTTDTQYF.

This sequence joins TRBV6-5 and TRBJ2-2; TRBD2 matches 9 bases. The germline V gene has CDR1 MNHEY and CDR2 SVGAGI. The CDR3 has 15 amino acids. Trimming cost V 5 bases and J 9 bases; bases outside gene matches: 10. The CDR3: CASSPPGTSHRELFF. The CDR3 nucleotides are TGTGCCAGCAGTCCCCCCGGGACTAGCCACCGGGAGCTGTTTTTT.

The table lists this clone with a count of one. The chain links TRBV11-3 to TRBJ2-7; possibly TRBD1 for D (6 bases). V dropped 5 bases and J dropped 2 bases, with 13 bases sitting between them. Germline CDR1 SGHNT, CDR2 YENEEA. CDR3 length: 14 amino acids. The CDR3 reads CASSPTQGPYEQYF. The CDR3 bases are TGTGCCAGCAGCCCCACACAGGGTCCCTACGAGCAGTACTTC. Variable domain in full (rest from reference TRBV11-3 and TRBJ2-7): EAGVVQSPRYKIIEKKQPVAFWCNPISGHNTLYWYLQNLGQGPELLIRYENEEAVDDSQLPKDRFSAERLKGVDSTLKIQPAELGDSAVYLCASSPTQGPYEQYFGPGTRLTVT.

The chain is built from TRBV11-2 and TRBJ1-1, with D perhaps matching TRBD1 (5 bases). This CDR3 spans 13 amino acids. Between the trimmed V and J ends, which lost 1 base and 6 bases, there was a span of 9 bases. The germline CDR1 and CDR2 sequences are SGHAT and FQNNGV. CDR3 protein: CASSLGRGAEAFF. DNA for the CDR3: TGTGCCAGCAGCTTAGGGAGGGGAGCTGAAGCTTTCTTT.